One sample yielded the 18 T cell receptor beta chains listed below, sequenced in a study of blood T cells in healthy people across ages. A second PCR of 7 to 11 cycles used a sample-barcoded 5' primer and a J-beta primer mix. Using its own MiXCR run on the 5' RACE reads, TCRdb lists one record per CDR3 protein. The sample includes nearly 800,000 distinct CDR3 sequences, 56% seen only once; the top ten take roughly 26%. The sequenced material came from blood. These TCRs come from a man in his forties in good health.

The J gene is TRBJ1-1, the V gene TRBV6-2 or TRBV6-3; D gene unclear. This CDR3 comprises 10 residues. With 5 bases removed from V and 6 bases from J, the gap between germline ends came to 4 bases. Per germline, CDR1 MNHEY and CDR2 SVGEGT. CDR3 protein: CASSRAEAFF. DNA of the CDR3: TGTGCCAGCAGTCGAGCTGAAGCTTTCTTT.

The J gene is TRBJ1-1, the V gene TRBV27; no clear D gene. Germline V lookup: CDR1 MNHEY, CDR2 SMNVEV (reference sequence). The CDR3 consists of 19 residues. Trimming took off 4 bases at V and 4 bases at J, with 28 bases between the two ends. This CDR3 is CASSSNLPVGLPRPTEAFF. CDR3 nucleotide sequence: TGTGCCAGCAGTTCAAACTTGCCGGTTGGGCTACCTCGTCCCACTGAAGCTTTCTTT.

V and J are TRBV20-1 and TRBJ2-3; perhaps TRBD1 as D (5 bases). This CDR3 is built from 14 residues. Germline V gene data show CDR1 as DFQATT and CDR2 as SNEGSKA (reference sequence). V shed 3 bases and J shed 1 base, with 11 bases lying between them. CDR3 DNA sequence: TGCAGTGCTAGGGCAGCAGGGCGCACAGATACGCAGTATTTT. This translates into CSARAAGRTDTQYF.

V gene TRBV7-6 combines with J gene TRBJ2-7; 8 bases line up with TRBD1. Germline CDR1 SGHVS, CDR2 FNYEAQ. V lost 1 base, J lost 3 bases, and 11 bases stayed unmatched. The CDR3 extends over 17 amino acids. CDR3 nucleotides: TGTGCCAGCAGCTTAGGGAAACAGGGGGATGTCGTCTACGAGCAGTACTTC. Residues: CASSLGKQGDVVYEQYF.

The V call is TRBV7-2, the J call TRBJ2-1, with 10 bases aligning to TRBD1. J gave up 5 bases and V 1 base, and 5 bases lay outside the gene matches. The germline gives CDR1 SGHTA, CDR2 FQGNSA. There are 16 residues in the CDR3. CDR3 residues: CASSLVGTGVNNEQFF. CDR3 coding DNA: TGTGCCAGCAGCTTAGTCGGGACAGGGGTTAACAATGAGCAGTTCTTC.

This clonotype has more than one count but fewer than ten. The chain joins TRBV27 to TRBJ2-1; unclear D gene. CDR1 is MNHEY and CDR2 is SMNVEV in the germline V gene (reference sequence). With 5 bases removed from V and 0 bases from J, the gap between germline ends came to 14 bases. This CDR3 has 16 residues. The CDR3 reads CASSDAPSSSYNEQFF. CDR3 coding DNA: TGTGCCAGCAGTGATGCCCCCAGTAGCTCCTACAATGAGCAGTTCTTC.

The chain links TRBV20-1 to TRBJ2-1; 11 bases are shared with TRBD2. Germline-derived CDR1 and CDR2 are DFQATT and SNEGSKA (reference sequence). The CDR3 contains 14 residues. The junction had 10 bases not matched to a gene; V was cut back by 6 bases and J by 9 bases. CDR3 sequence: CSAPVLAGGGEQFF. The CDR3 nucleotides read TGCAGTGCCCCGGTGCTAGCGGGAGGTGGTGAGCAGTTCTTC.

As concerns this clonotype: With a much larger clone just one base away, this may be a read error. DNA of the CDR3: TGCAGCGTTGATAGCGGGGGAGTCAGGGAGCAGTACTTC. Protein sequence: CSVDSGGVREQYF. V is TRBV29-1 and J is TRBJ2-7; TRBD2 agrees at 9 bases. The CDR3 loop spans 13 amino acids. CDR1 is SQVTM, CDR2 ANQGSEA, per germline. V trimming: 3 bases; J trimming: 7 bases; junction bases outside the gene matches: 7.

The table lists this clonotype with a few counts. V usage is TRBV20-1 and J usage is TRBJ2-5, with D possibly matching TRBD1 (6 bases). Trimming took off 0 bases at V and 5 bases at J, with 16 bases between the two ends. This CDR3 has 15 amino acids. Germline values: CDR1 DFQATT, CDR2 SNEGSKA (reference sequence). CDR3 DNA: TGCAGTGCTAGAGATCCACAGGGAAACGGGGAGACCCAGTACTTC. It encodes CSARDPQGNGETQYF.

The chain uses TRBV19 and TRBJ2-1, with D maybe TRBD2 (6 bases). CDR1 is LNHDA, CDR2 SQIVND, per germline (reference sequence). The V gene lost 1 base and the J gene lost 5 bases, with 12 bases spanning the gap. The CDR3 runs 15 residues. Here the CDR3 DNA reads TGTGCCAGTAGTATAGGGCGGGGCAGCCACAATGAGCAGTTCTTC. This encodes CASSIGRGSHNEQFF.

The gene calls are TRBV5-1 and TRBJ2-1; 13 nucleotides line up with TRBD2. Germline V gives CDR1 SGHRS, CDR2 YFSETQ. V lost 4 bases to trimming and J lost 8 bases; unmatched junction nucleotides: 9. This CDR3 spans 16 amino acids. CDR3 amino acids: CASSLEGTSGIHEQFF. The CDR3 region has the DNA TGCGCCAGCAGCCTGGAGGGGACTAGCGGGATTCATGAGCAGTTCTTC. The entire variable domain, with the rest obtained from reference TRBV5-1 and TRBJ2-1, is as follows: KAGVTQTPRYLIKTRGQQVTLSCSPISGHRSVSWYQQTPGQGLQFLFEYFSETQRNKGNFPGRFSGRQFSNSRSEMNVSTLELGDSALYLCASSLEGTSGIHEQFFGPGTRLTVL.

J is TRBJ2-4 and V is TRBV27; D is possibly TRBD2 (5 bases). With the DNA end fitting TRBJ2-5 better, the J assignment may be wrong. The germline V gene encodes CDR1 MNHEY and CDR2 SMNVEV (reference sequence). The CDR3 runs 14 residues. CDR3 sequence reads: CASSAGMIDETQYF. CDR3 DNA sequence: TGTGCCAGCAGTGCCGGGATGATAGACGAGACCCAGTACTTC.

The V call is TRBV28, the J call TRBJ2-4; 12 bases fit TRBD2. The V segment lost 3 bases and the J segment 13 bases; nucleotides outside the gene matches: 13. The germline CDR1 and CDR2 sequences are MDHEN and SYDVKM. There are 16 residues in the CDR3. This chain's CDR3 is CASSFPSSGRAGEQYF. As DNA, the CDR3 is TGTGCCAGCAGTTTTCCTTCTAGCGGGAGGGCGGGAGAGCAGTACTTC.

The CDR3 DNA is TGTGCCAGCAGACCTAGCGGGAGGGCCGGAAATGAGCAGTTCTTC. Amino acid sequence: CASRPSGRAGNEQFF. The chain employs TRBV7-2 and TRBJ2-1; 12 bases map to TRBD2. This CDR3 is 15 amino acids long. Trimming at V came to 6 bases and at J to 7 bases, leaving 7 bases not matched to a gene. Germline V CDR1 and CDR2: SGHTA, FQGNSA.

This sequence joins TRBV7-2 and TRBJ2-4; D perhaps matches TRBD2 (5 bases). The V gene lost 5 bases and the J gene lost 14 bases, with 16 bases spanning the gap. Germline CDR1 is SGHTA and CDR2 is FQGNSA. CDR3 length: 12 amino acids. CDR3 region: CASSLMGAEEYF. The DNA of the CDR3 is TGTGCCAGCAGCCTAATGGGAGCTGAGGAGTACTTC.

V usage is TRBV29-1 and J usage is TRBJ2-1; TRBD2 is a possible D gene (5 bases). The end of the DNA is better explained by TRBJ2-7, so the J call may be wrong. From germline, CDR1 is SQVTM and CDR2 ANQGSEA. The CDR3 contains 15 residues. CDR3 residues: CSVERPREGNNEQYF. The DNA of the CDR3 is TGCAGCGTTGAACGGCCCCGGGAAGGAAACAATGAGCAGTACTTC.

The chain joins TRBV6-2 or TRBV6-3 to TRBJ1-2, with D unresolved. Deletions cut 6 bases from V and 8 bases from J, with 16 bases between. Germline values: CDR1 MNHEY, CDR2 SVGEGT. The CDR3 consists of 13 residues. The chain's CDR3 is CASSSHRDGGYTF. The CDR3 DNA sequence: TGTGCCAGCAGCTCCCATAGGGATGGAGGCTACACCTTC.

The chain recombines TRBV29-1 with TRBJ1-2; D is perhaps TRBD1 (5 bases). The CDR3 totals 11 residues. V was trimmed by 7 bases and J by 4 bases, leaving 10 bases between them. Germline loops: CDR1 SQVTM, CDR2 ANQGSEA. CDR3 sequence (DNA): TGCAGCGACGGCGGGACCTATGGCTACACCTTC. Its translation is CSDGGTYGYTF.